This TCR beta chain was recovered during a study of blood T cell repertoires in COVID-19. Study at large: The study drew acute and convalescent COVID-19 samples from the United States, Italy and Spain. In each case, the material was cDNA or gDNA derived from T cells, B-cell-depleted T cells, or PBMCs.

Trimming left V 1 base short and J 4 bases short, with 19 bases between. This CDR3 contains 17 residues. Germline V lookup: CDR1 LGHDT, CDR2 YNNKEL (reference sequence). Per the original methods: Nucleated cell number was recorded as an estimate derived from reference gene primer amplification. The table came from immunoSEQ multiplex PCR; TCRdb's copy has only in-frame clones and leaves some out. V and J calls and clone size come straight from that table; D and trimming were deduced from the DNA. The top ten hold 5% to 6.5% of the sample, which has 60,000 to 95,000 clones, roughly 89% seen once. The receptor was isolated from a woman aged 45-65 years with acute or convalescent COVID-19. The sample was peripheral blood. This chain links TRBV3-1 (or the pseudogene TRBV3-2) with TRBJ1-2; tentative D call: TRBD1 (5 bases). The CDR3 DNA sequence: TGTGCCAGCAGCCAAGGGACCGTCGGGCTGGGGCGCTATGGCTACACCTTC. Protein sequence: CASSQGTVGLGRYGYTF.